Following are 14 T cell receptor beta chains from one sample sequenced in a study of T cell responses to AZD1222 COVID-19 vaccine. The assay was immunoSEQ multiplex PCR, and TCRdb's table has in-frame clones only and misses some. This sample has some 250,000 clones, with 94% found just once. Source: peripheral blood, taken 28 days after the second AZD1222 dose. The receptors come from an adult who received the AZD1222 COVID-19 vaccine.

The genes are TRBV9 and TRBJ2-3; 16 positions agree with TRBD2. The CDR3 loop spans 15 amino acids. The germline V gene encodes CDR1 SGDLS and CDR2 YYNGEE. J lost 11 bases, V lost 3 bases, and 6 bases had no gene match. In DNA form, the CDR3 reads TGTGCCAGCAGCGCCGGGACTAGCGGGAGGGAGGAGCAGTATTTT. Translated, it gives CASSAGTSGREEQYF.

This chain joins TRBV11-2 and TRBJ1-5; D might be TRBD1 (5 bases). V was clipped by 2 bases and J by 5 bases, with 13 bases between them. The germline gives CDR1 SGHAT, CDR2 FQNNGV. The CDR3 length is 15 residues. The CDR3 spells CASSLTGTFDQPQHF. CDR3 nucleotides: TGTGCCAGCAGCTTAACCGGGACGTTCGATCAGCCCCAGCATTTT. Based on the CDR3 plus reference TRBV11-2 and TRBJ1-5, the full variable domain is EAGVAQSPRYKIIEKRQSVAFWCNPISGHATLYWYQQILGQGPKLLIQFQNNGVVDDSQLPKDRFSAERLKGVDSTLKIQPAKLEDSAVYLCASSLTGTFDQPQHFGDGTRLSIL.

V is TRBV19 and J is TRBJ1-4, with D perhaps matching TRBD1 (5 bases). The ends were cut back, 11 bases at V and 4 bases at J, with 11 bases in the middle. Germline V lookup: CDR1 LNHDA, CDR2 SQIVND (reference sequence). The CDR3 runs 12 residues. The CDR3 region has the DNA TGTGCCTCCAGGGAGGATAATGAAAAACTGTTTTTT. Protein: CASREDNEKLFF.

The chain uses TRBV4-3 and TRBJ1-4; maybe TRBD1 (6 bases). V lost 3 bases and J lost 2, with 10 bases in between. The germline CDR1 and CDR2 sequences are LGHNA and YSLEER. The CDR3 sequence is 15 residues long. The DNA of the CDR3 is TGCGCCAGCAGCCAGGTTAGGGGGACTAATGAAAAACTGTTTTTT. This sequence encodes CASSQVRGTNEKLFF.

This clone was recorded a few times. V and J are TRBV27 and TRBJ1-2, with TRBD1 identical over 11 bases. Germline-derived CDR1 and CDR2 are MNHEY and SMNVEV (reference sequence). V gave up 5 bases and J gave up 8 bases; unmatched junction bases: 7. The CDR3 covers 14 residues. The CDR3 DNA reads TGTGCCAGCAGTCCAGGACAGGGGGCGCGGGGCTACACCTTC. Translating it yields CASSPGQGARGYTF.

This sequence joins TRBV28 and TRBJ1-1; TRBD1 is a possible D gene (5 bases). Germline CDR1 reads MDHEN; CDR2 reads SYDVKM. The CDR3 is made up of 13 amino acids. Trimming took off 8 bases at V and 6 bases at J, with 16 bases between the two ends. CDR3 nucleotides: TGTGCCAGCCGCCCCGCAATGACAGCTGAAGCTTTCTTT. It is translated as CASRPAMTAEAFF.

This chain links TRBV18 with TRBJ1-6; a possible D gene is TRBD1 (6 bases). Germline V gene lookup returns CDR1 KGHSH and CDR2 LQKENI. V lost 6 bases and J 6 bases, leaving 12 bases between the germline ends. The CDR3 length is 14 residues. CDR3: CASSSTGSNSPLHF. CDR3 in DNA: TGTGCCAGCTCTTCTACAGGGAGTAATTCACCCCTCCACTTT.

This rearrangement joins TRBV30 to TRBJ1-5; the match to TRBD1 covers 7 bases. Germline lookup yields CDR1 GTSNPN and CDR2 SVGIG (reference sequence). There are 16 residues in the CDR3. Germline trimming cut 0 bases from V and 5 bases from J; bases unmatched to any gene: 10. The CDR3 is CAWSVRTGTGDQPQHF. The CDR3 DNA follows: TGTGCCTGGAGTGTACGAACAGGCACAGGGGATCAGCCCCAGCATTTT.

The gene calls are TRBV5-1 and TRBJ2-2, with D perhaps matching TRBD2 (6 bases). Looked up from germline, CDR1 is SGHRS and CDR2 is YFSETQ. V lost 10 bases and J lost 7, with 20 bases in between. This CDR3 contains 14 residues. The chain's CDR3 is CAGDRDSRGGELFF. The CDR3 DNA is TGCGCCGGAGACCGGGACTCACGGGGCGGGGAGCTGTTTTTT. The whole variable domain, remainder taken from reference TRBV5-1 and TRBJ2-2, is KAGVTQTPRYLIKTRGQQVTLSCSPISGHRSVSWYQQTPGQGLQFLFEYFSETQRNKGNFPGRFSGRQFSNSRSEMNVSTLELGDSALYLCAGDRDSRGGELFFGEGSRLTVL.

The chain has TRBV5-4 and TRBJ2-1, with 11 bases lining up with TRBD2. Trimming took 4 bases from V and 3 from J; bases not matched to a gene: 6. The germline V gene encodes CDR1 SGHNT and CDR2 YYREEE (reference sequence). This CDR3 region has 16 residues. CDR3 amino acids: CASSTNLAGGYNEQFF. In DNA form, the CDR3 reads TGTGCCAGCAGCACAAACCTAGCGGGAGGCTACAATGAGCAGTTCTTC.

V is TRBV28 and J is TRBJ1-1, with D maybe TRBD1 (5 bases). Germline loops: CDR1 MDHEN, CDR2 SYDVKM. The CDR3 is 13 amino acids. Trimming took 2 bases from V and 4 from J, leaving 8 bases between them. This chain's CDR3 is CASSLEGITEAFF. Here the CDR3 DNA reads TGTGCCAGCAGTTTAGAGGGGATCACTGAAGCTTTCTTT. Complete variable domain (other parts from reference TRBV28 and TRBJ1-1): DVKVTQSSRYLVKRTGEKVFLECVQDMDHENMFWYRQDPGLGLRLIYFSYDVKMKEKGDIPEGYSVSREKKERFSLILESASTNQTSMYLCASSLEGITEAFFGQGTRLTVV.

The chain couples TRBV13 to TRBJ2-2; D is uncertain. Germline V lookup: CDR1 PRHDT, CDR2 FYEKMQ (reference sequence). Trimming took off 2 bases at V and 8 bases at J, with 9 bases between the two ends. The CDR3 is 13 amino acids. Here the CDR3 DNA reads TGTGCCAGCAGCTTATTTGTATTGGGGGAGCTGTTTTTT. Its translation is CASSLFVLGELFF.

This rearrangement joins TRBV2 to TRBJ1-2, with D perhaps TRBD1 (6 bases). The V gene's germline CDR1 is SNHLY and CDR2 FYNNEI. This CDR3 has 15 amino acids. Trimming pared 7 bases from V and 3 bases from J, leaving 18 bases between. CDR3 DNA sequence: TGTGCCAGCAAGGGGAGGACAAGACAGGACTATGGCTACACCTTC. It translates to CASKGRTRQDYGYTF.

This clone has just a few counts. The chain is built from TRBV5-4 and TRBJ1-1, with D hard to call. Trimming stripped 5 bases from V and 3 bases from J, with 11 bases between. The CDR3 sequence is 13 residues long. CDR1 and CDR2 from the germline V gene are SGHNT and YYREEE (reference sequence). CDR3 region: CASSNGRDTEAFF. The DNA for the CDR3 is TGTGCCAGCAGTAACGGGAGGGACACTGAAGCTTTCTTT.